This entry features one T cell receptor beta chain sequence. The antigen is unknown. This entry is derived from a study of T cell responses to AZD1222 COVID-19 vaccine. Findings of the study overall: An increase in Spike-specific TCR breadth and depth was observed after two AZD1222 doses. In a largely white British group with more females than males, clonal diversity was possibly underestimated. Only after the peak T cell response were repertoires sampled.

The ends lost 0 bases at V and 7 bases at J; junction bases unmatched: 8. Germline CDR1 is SGHRS and CDR2 is YFSETQ. The CDR3 consists of 17 residues. Sequencing was performed with immunoSEQ multiplex PCR; in TCRdb, only in-frame clones are kept and a portion is missing. This table holds fewer than 200,000 clones, approximately 90% found once. Samples with a second dose at about 4 or about 12 weeks were pooled together. This receptor was identified in an adult who received the AZD1222 COVID-19 vaccine. The chain employs TRBV5-1 and TRBJ1-4, with 11 bases aligning to TRBD1. Sample: peripheral blood, taken 28 days after the second AZD1222 dose. CDR3 region: CASSLVAGGTGGEKLFF. In DNA, the CDR3 is TGCGCCAGCAGCTTGGTGGCAGGCGGGACAGGGGGTGAAAAACTGTTTTTT.